This T cell receptor beta chain was profiled in a study of T cells in Graves' hyperthyroidism and ophthalmopathy (dated by TCRdb to the late 2010s). Describing the broader study: Peripheral blood was collected at initial diagnosis, before any treatment. The study also compared thyroid tissue and blood T-cell repertoires from roughly six Graves' hyperthyroidism patients. Prospective prediction of ophthalmopathy was tested in an independent validation cohort of about 19 hyperthyroidism patients and 15 to 17 patients who later progressed to ophthalmopathy. After sampling, hyperthyroidism patients received methimazole starting at 30 mg daily, and ophthalmopathy patients received high-dose intravenous methylprednisolone. The approximately 97 discovery patients were randomly divided into training and test sets at a 7:3 ratio. The paper describes TCR Vbeta CDR3 sequencing of 135 peripheral blood samples, made up of around 41 ophthalmopathy patients, roughly 72 hyperthyroidism patients and some 17 progressor patients. To identify distinguishing TCR V-J signatures, a discovery cohort of around 98 patients was used, comprising 40 to 45 with Graves' ophthalmopathy and roughly 60 with stable Graves' hyperthyroidism. Overall study outcomes, separate from this receptor: No statistical method was used to set the sample size in advance, and investigators knew the group allocation. A 13 V-J signature model separated ophthalmopathy from stable hyperthyroidism, with about 88% sensitivity and 81% to 82% specificity in cross-validation and 80%/75% in testing. In validation, progression to ophthalmopathy was predicted by the model with around 70% sensitivity and 72.22% specificity, a median of roughly six months before onset. Most expanded thyroid clonotypes (frequency above 0.001) were also detected in blood, a finding suggesting that blood repertoires may reflect thyroid immune responses.

Including the terminal cysteine and phenylalanine, the CDR3 comprises 18 residues. Left in the record is the CDR3 DNA by itself, 54 bases read in frame from the first base. V is cut back by 5 bases and J by 3 bases, with 12 bases in the junction unmatched. According to the germline V gene, CDR1 reads SGHTS and CDR2 reads YDEGEE. This clonotype has ten or more counts. The antigen it recognizes is unknown. Base qualities are missing; no much larger clone stands one base away. The TCR beta CDR3 regions were amplified from RNA transcripts. The TCR CDR3 was subjected to a first round of RT-PCR using the HTBI primer set and the Qiagen OneStep RT-PCR kit. Libraries were constructed in a second round of multiplex PCR, after which size selection and purification were carried out. Paired-end sequencing of the libraries was performed with 100 bp reads on an Illumina HiSeq2000. On the study's bioinformatics: SOAPnuke was used to process the raw data, throwing out any read that contained adapters or uncalled bases, had a mean Phred below 15, or lacked an exact constant-primer or identifier match. COPE v1.2.5 was used to merge high-quality paired reads, and clonotypes were defined as unique nucleotide sequences. MiTCR v1.1 was used to align the clonotypes against IMGT TRBV, TRBD and TRBJ reference segments. Analysis was restricted to V-J combinations with a frequency above 0.0001, which covered 99.2% of repertoires. The TCS score was defined as F50 (clonal expansion) divided by E x V (chaos), with BLOSUM62-based TCRdist calculated between CDR3 peptides within each V-J. Welch's t-statistics and random forest reduced roughly 500 V-J features to 10 to 15, which were used in a naive Bayes classifier (R e1071). TCRdb redid the processing of the public reads, applying fastp at Q25 and MiXCR, and retained in-frame beta chains. Each entry merges the rows of one CDR3 protein and shows their most common DNA and genes. None of the V and J calls come from the authors' own analysis; TCRdb made them. This sample lists 250,000 to 300,000 distinct CDR3 sequences; around 15% were detected once. The top ten constitute about 33% of the sample.

The hyperthyroidism patients were between 18 and 65 years old and newly diagnosed, with a disease duration of less than 2 months. Any patient with an uncontrolled infection, another autoimmune disease, pregnancy or lactation was excluded. Diagnoses were established on the basis of clinical symptoms, serum thyroxine and TRAb, thyroid ultrasound, and orbital computed tomography. Blood from progressor patients was drawn when they were first diagnosed with hyperthyroidism, before any ophthalmopathy symptoms appeared. PBMCs were separated from 10 ml of fresh peripheral blood using Ficoll-Paque density gradient centrifugation. Progressor patients were defined as those initially diagnosed with Graves' hyperthyroidism in whom ophthalmopathy developed during follow-up. Trizol reagent was used to extract total RNA, and RNA quality was then checked on an Agilent 2100 Bioanalyzer.

The sequence joins TRBV5-8 to TRBJ2-1, with 12 junctional bases fitting TRBD2. Sequenced material: blood. The clonotype was recovered from a woman aged 45-59 years with Graves' hyperthyroidism that later progressed to Graves' ophthalmopathy. DNA sequence: TGTGCCAGCAGAAGGAGGCCGCTGACTAGCGGGAGCTACAATGAGCAGTTCTTC. Translated, this gives CASRRRPLTSGSYNEQFF.